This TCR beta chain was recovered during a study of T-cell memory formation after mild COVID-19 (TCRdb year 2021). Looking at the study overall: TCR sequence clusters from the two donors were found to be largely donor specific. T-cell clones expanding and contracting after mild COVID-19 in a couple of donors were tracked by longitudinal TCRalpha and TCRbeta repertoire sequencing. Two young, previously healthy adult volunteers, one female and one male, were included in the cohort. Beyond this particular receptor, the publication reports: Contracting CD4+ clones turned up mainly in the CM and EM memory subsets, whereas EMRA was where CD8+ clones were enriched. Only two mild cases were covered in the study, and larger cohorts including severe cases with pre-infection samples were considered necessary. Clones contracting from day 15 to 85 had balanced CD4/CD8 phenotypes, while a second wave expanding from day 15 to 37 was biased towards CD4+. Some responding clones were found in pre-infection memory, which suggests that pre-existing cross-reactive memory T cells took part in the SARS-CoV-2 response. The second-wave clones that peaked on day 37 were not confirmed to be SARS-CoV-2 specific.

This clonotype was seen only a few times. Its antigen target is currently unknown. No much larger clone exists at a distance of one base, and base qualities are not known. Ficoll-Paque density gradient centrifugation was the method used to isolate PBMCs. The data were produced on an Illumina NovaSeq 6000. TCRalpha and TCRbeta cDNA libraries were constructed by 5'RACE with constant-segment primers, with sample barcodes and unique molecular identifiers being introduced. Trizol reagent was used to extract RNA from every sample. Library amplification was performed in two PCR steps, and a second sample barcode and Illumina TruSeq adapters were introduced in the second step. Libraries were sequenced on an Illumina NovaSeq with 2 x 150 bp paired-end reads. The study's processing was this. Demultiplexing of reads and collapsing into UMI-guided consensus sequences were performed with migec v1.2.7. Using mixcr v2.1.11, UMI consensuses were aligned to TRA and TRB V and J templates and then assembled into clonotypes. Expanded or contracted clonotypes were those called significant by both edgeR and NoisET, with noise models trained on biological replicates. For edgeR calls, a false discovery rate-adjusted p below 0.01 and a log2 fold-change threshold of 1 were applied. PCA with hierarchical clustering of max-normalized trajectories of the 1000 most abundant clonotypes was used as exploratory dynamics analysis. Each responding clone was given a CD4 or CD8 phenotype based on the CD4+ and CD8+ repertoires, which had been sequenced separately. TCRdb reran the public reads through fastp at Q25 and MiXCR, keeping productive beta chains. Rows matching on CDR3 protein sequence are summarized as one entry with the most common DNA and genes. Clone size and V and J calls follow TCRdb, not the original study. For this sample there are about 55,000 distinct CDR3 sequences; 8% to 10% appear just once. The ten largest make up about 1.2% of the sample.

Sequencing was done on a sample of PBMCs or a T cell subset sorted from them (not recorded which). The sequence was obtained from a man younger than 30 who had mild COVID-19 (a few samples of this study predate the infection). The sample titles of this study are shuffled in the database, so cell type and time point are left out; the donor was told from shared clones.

The nucleotides are TGTGCCAGCAGCTTAGATTTGGGAATCTGGCGGGGCGAGGGAAATGAGCAGTTCTTC. This sequence encodes CASSLDLGIWRGEGNEQFF. The chain uses TRBV11-2 and TRBJ2-1; the D segment could be TRBD2, given 6 matching bases. Its CDR3 holds 19 amino acids, cysteine through phenylalanine. Only CDR3 DNA is held: 57 bases, read in frame from base 1. At the junction V is shortened by 0 bases and J by 7 bases, with 25 bases in between. CDR1 is given as SGHAT and CDR2 as FQNNGV, both from the germline V gene.